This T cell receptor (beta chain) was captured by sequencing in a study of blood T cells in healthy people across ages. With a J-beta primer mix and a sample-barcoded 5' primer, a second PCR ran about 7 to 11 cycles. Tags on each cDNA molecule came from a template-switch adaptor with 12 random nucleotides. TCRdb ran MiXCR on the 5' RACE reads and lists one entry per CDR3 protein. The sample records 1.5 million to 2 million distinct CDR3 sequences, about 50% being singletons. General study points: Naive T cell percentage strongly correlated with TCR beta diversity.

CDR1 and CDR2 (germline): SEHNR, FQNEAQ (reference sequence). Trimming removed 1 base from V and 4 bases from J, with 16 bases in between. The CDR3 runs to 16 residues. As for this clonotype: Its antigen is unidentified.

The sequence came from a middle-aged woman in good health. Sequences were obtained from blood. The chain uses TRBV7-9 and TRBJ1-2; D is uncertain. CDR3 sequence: CASSLGGAGRFYGYTF. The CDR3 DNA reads TGTGCCAGCAGCTTAGGTGGCGCAGGCAGATTCTATGGCTACACCTTC.